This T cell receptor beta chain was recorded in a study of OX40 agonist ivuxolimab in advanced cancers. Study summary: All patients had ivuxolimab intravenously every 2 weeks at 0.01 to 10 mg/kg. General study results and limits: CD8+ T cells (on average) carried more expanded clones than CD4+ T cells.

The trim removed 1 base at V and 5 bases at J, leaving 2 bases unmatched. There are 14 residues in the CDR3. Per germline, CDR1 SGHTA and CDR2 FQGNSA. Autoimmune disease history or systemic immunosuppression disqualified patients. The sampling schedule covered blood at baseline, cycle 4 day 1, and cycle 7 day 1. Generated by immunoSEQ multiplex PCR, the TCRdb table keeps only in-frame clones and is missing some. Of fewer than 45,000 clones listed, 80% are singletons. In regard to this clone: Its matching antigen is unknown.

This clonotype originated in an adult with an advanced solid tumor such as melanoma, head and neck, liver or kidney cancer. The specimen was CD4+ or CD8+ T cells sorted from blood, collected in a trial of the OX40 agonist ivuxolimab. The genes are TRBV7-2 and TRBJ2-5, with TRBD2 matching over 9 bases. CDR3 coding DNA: TGTGCCAGCAGCTTAGGGCTAGCGGGGGAGACCCAGTACTTC. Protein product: CASSLGLAGETQYF.